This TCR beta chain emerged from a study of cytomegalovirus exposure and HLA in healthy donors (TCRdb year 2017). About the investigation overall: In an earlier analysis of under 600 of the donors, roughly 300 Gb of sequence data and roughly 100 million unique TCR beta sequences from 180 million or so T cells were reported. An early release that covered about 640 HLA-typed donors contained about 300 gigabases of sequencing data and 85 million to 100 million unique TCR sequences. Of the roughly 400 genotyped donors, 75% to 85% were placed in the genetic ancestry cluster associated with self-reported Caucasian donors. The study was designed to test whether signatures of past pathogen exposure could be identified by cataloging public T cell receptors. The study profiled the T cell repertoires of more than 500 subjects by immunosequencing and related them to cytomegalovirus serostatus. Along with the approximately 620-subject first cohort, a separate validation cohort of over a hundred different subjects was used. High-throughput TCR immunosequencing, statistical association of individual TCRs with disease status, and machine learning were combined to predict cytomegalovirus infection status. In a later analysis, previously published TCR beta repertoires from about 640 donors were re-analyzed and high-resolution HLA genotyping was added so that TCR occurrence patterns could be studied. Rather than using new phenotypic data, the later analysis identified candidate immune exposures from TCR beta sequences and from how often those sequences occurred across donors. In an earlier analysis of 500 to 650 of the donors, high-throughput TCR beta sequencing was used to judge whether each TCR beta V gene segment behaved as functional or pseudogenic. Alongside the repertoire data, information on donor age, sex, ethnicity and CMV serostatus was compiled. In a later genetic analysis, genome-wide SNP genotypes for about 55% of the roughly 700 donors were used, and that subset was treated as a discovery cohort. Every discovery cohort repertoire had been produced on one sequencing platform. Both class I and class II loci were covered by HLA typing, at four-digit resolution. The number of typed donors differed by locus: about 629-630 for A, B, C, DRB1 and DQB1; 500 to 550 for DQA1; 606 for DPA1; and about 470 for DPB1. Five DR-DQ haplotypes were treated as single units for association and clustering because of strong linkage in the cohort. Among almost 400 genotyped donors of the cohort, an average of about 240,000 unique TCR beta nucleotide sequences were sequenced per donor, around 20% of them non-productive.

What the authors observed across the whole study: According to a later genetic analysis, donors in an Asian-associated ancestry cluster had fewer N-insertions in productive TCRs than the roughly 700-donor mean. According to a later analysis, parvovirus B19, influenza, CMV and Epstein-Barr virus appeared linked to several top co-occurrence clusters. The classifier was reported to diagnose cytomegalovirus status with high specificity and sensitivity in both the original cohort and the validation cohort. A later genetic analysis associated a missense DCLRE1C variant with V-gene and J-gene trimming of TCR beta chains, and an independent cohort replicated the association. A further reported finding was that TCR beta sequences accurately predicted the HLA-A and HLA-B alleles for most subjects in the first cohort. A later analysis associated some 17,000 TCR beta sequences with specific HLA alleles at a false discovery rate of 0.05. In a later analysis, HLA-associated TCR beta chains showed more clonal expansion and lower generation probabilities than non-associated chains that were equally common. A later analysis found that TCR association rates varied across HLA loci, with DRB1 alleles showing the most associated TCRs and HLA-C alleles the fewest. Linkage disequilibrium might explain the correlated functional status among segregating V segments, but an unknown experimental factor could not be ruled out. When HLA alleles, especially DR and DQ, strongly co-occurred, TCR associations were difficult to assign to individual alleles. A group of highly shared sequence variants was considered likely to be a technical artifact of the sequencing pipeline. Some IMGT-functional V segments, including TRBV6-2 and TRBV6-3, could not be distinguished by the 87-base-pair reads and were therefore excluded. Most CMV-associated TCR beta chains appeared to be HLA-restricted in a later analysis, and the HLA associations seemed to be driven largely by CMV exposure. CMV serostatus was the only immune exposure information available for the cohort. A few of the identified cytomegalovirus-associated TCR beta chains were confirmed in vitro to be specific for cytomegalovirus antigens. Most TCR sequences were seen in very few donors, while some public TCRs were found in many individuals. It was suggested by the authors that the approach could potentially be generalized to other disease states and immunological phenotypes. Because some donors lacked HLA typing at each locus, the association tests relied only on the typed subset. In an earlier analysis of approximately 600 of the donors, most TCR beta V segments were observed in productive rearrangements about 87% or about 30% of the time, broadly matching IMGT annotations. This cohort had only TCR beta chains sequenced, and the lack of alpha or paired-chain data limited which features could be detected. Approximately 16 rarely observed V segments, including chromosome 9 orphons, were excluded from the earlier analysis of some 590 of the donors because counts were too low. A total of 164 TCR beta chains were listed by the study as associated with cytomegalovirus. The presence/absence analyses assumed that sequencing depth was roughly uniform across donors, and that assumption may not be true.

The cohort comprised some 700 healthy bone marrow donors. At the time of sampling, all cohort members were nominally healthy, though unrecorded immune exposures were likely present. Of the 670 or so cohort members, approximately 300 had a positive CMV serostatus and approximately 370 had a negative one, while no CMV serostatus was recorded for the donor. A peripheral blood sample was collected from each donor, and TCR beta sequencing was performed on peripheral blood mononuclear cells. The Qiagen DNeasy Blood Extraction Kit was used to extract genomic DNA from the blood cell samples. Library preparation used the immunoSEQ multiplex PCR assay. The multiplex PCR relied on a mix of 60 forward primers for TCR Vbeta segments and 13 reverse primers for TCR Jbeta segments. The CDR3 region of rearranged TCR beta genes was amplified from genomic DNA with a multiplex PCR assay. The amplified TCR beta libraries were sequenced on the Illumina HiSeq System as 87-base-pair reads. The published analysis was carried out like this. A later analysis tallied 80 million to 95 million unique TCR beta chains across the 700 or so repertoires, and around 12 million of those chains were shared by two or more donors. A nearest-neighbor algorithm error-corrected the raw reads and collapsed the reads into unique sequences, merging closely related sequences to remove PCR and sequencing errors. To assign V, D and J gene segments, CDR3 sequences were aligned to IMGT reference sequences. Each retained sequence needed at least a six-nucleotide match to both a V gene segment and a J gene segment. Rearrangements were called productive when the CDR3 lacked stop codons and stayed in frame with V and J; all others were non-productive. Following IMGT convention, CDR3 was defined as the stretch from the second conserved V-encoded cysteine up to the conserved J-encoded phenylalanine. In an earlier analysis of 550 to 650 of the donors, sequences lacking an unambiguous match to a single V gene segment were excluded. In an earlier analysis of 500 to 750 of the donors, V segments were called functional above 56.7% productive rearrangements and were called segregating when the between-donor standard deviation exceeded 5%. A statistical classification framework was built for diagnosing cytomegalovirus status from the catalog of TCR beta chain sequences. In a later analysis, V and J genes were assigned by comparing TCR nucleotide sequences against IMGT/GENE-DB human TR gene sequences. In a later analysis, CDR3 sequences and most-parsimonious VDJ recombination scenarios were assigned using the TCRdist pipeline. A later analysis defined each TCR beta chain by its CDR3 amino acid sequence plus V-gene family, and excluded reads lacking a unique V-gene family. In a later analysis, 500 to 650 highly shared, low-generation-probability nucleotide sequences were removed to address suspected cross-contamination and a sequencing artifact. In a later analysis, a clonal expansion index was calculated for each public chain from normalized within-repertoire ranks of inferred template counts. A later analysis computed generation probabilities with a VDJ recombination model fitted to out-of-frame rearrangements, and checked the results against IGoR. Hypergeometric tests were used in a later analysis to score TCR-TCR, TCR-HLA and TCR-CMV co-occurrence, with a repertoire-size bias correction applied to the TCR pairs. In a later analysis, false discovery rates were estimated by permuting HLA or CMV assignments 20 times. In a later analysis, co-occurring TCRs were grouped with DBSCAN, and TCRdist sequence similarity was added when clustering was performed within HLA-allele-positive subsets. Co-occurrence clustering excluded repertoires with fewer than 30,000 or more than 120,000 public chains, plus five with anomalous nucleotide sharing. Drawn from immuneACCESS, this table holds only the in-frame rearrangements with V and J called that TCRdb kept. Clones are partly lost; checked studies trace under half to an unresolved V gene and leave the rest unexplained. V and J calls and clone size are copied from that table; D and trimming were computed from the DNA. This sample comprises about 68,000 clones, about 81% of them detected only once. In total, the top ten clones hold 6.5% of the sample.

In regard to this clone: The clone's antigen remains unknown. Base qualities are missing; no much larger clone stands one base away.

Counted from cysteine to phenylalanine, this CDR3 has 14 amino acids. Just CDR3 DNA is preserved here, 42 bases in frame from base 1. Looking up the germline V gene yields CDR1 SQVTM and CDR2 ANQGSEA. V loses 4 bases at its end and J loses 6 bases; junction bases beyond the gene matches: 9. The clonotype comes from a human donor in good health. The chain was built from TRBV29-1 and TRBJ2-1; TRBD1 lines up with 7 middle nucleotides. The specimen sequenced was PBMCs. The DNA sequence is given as TGCAGCGTTGCGTCGAACAGGGGACCCAATGAGCAGTTCTTC. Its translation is CSVASNRGPNEQFF.